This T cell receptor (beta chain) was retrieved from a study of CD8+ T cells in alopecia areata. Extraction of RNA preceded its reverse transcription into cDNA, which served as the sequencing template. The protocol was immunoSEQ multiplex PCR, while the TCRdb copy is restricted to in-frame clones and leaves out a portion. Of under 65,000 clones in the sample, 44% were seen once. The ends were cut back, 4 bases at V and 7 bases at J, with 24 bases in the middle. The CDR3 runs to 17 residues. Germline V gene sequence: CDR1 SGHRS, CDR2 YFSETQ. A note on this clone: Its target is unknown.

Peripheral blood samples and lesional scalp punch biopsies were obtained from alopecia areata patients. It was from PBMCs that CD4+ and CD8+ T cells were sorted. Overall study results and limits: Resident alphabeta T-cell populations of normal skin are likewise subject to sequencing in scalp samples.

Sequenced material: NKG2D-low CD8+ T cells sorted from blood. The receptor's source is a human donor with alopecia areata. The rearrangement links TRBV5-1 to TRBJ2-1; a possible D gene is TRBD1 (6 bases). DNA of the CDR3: TGCGCCAGCAGCACGCGGACGCCGGGACACCAAACTAATGAGCAGTTCTTC. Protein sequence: CASSTRTPGHQTNEQFF.